This TCR beta chain appears in the sequencing data of a study of OX40 agonist ivuxolimab in advanced cancers. Study-level information: Patients receiving dose escalation had hepatocellular carcinoma, melanoma, renal cell or head and neck cancer.

To note about this clone: Its target is unknown.

Blood got drawn at baseline, again on cycle 4 day 1, and then on cycle 7 day 1. The repertoire was sequenced with immunoSEQ multiplex PCR; TCRdb's copy has only in-frame clones and lacks some. The sample holds about 75,000 clones, 70% to 90% seen once. Study-level findings and limits: Some nonresponders also had low normalized T-cell clonal expansion.

This specimen consisted of CD4+ or CD8+ T cells sorted from blood, obtained in a trial of the OX40 agonist ivuxolimab. This receptor was identified in an adult with an advanced solid tumor such as melanoma, head and neck, liver or kidney cancer.

CDR3 nucleotides: TGTGCTAGTGGTCCCCGTAATGAGAATGAGCAGTTCTTC. Its translation: CASGPRNENEQFF. V usage is TRBV12-5 and J usage is TRBJ2-1; D is undetermined. The V end was cut by 5 bases, the J end by 7 bases, with 12 bases between. Germline CDR1 and CDR2: LGHNT and FRNRAP. The CDR3 extends over 13 amino acids. The full variable domain, completed using reference TRBV12-5 and TRBJ2-1, is DARVTQTPRHKVTEMGQEVTMRCQPILGHNTVFWYRQTMMQGLELLAYFRNRAPLDDSGMPKDRFSAEMPDATLATLKIQPSEPRDSAVYFCASGPRNENEQFFGPGTRLTVL.